Included here is one T cell receptor (beta chain) sequence, with context. This clone was recorded once. It lacks a known antigen. At one end the junction does not follow the germline gene, possibly because of a read error. This specimen belongs to a study of cytomegalovirus exposure and HLA in healthy donors (dated by TCRdb to 2016 to 2017). Looking at the study overall: An earlier analysis of approximately 590 of the donors reported 250 to 350 Gb of sequence data and 117 million unique TCR beta sequences from 190 million or so T cells. An early release that covered approximately 600 HLA-typed donors contained approximately 300 gigabases of sequencing data and approximately 85 million unique TCR sequences. Of the 300 to 450 genotyped donors, approximately 83% fell in the genetic ancestry cluster associated with self-reported Caucasian donors. The aim of the study was to test whether cataloging public T cell receptors could identify signatures of past pathogen exposure. The T cell repertoires of about 700 subjects were profiled by immunosequencing and related to cytomegalovirus serostatus. In addition to the first cohort of around 670 subjects, a separate validation cohort of 120 different subjects was used. To predict cytomegalovirus infection status, the study combined high-throughput TCR immunosequencing, statistical association of individual TCRs with disease status, and machine learning. To study patterns of TCR occurrence, a later analysis re-analyzed previously published TCR beta repertoires from several hundred donors and added high-resolution HLA genotyping. The later analysis used no new phenotypic data to find candidate immune exposures, relying instead on TCR beta sequences and their occurrence across donors. An earlier analysis of some 500 of the donors applied high-throughput TCR beta sequencing to assess whether each TCR beta V gene segment acted as functional or pseudogenic. Donor age, sex, ethnicity and CMV serostatus were collected together with the repertoire data. In a later genetic analysis, genome-wide SNP genotypes for about three fifths of the roughly 670 donors were used, and that subset was treated as a discovery cohort. Every discovery cohort repertoire had been produced on one sequencing platform. HLA typing covered class I and class II loci at four-digit resolution. Typing coverage differed by locus: A, B, C, DRB1 and DQB1 were typed in roughly 629-640 donors, DQA1 in 500 to 550, DPA1 in some 570, and DPB1 in just under 480. About 5 DR-DQ haplotypes were handled as single units for association and clustering, since linkage in the cohort was strong. Among several hundred genotyped donors of the cohort, an average of roughly 230,000 unique TCR beta nucleotide sequences was sequenced per donor, of which 15% to 20% were non-productive.

The cohort was made up of roughly 670 healthy bone marrow donors. Cohort members were all nominally healthy when sampled, although unrecorded immune exposures were likely present. The donor tested CMV seronegative and was one of the 352 seronegative cohort members. A peripheral blood sample was collected from each donor, and TCR beta sequencing was performed on peripheral blood mononuclear cells. The Qiagen DNeasy Blood Extraction Kit was used to extract genomic DNA from the blood cell samples. General conclusions and limits of the study: Broadly in line with IMGT annotations, most TCR beta V segments showed up in productive rearrangements about 87% or about 30% of the time in an earlier analysis of 450 to 750 of the donors. Strong co-occurrence of HLA alleles, especially DR and DQ, made assigning TCR associations to individual alleles difficult. Most CMV-associated TCR beta chains appeared to be HLA-restricted in a later analysis, and the HLA associations seemed to be driven largely by CMV exposure. In a later analysis, HLA-associated TCR beta chains showed more clonal expansion and lower generation probabilities than non-associated chains that were equally common. A cluster of highly shared sequence variants was judged likely to represent a technical artifact of the sequencing pipeline. In a later analysis, several top co-occurrence clusters were reported to appear linked to parvovirus B19, influenza, CMV and Epstein-Barr virus. The authors suggested that the approach could potentially be generalized to other disease states and immunological phenotypes. According to a later analysis, TCR association rates differed among HLA loci, with DRB1 alleles showing the most associated TCRs and HLA-C alleles showing the fewest. In both the original and validation cohorts, the classifier was reported to diagnose cytomegalovirus status with high specificity and sensitivity. A few of the identified cytomegalovirus-associated TCR beta chains were confirmed in vitro to be specific for cytomegalovirus antigens. Across donors, most TCR sequences were observed very rarely, whereas some public TCRs were present in many individuals. A further reported finding was that TCR beta sequences accurately predicted the HLA-A and HLA-B alleles for most subjects in the first cohort. The study listed around 160 TCR beta chains as associated with cytomegalovirus. Correlated functional status among segregating V segments might reflect linkage disequilibrium, but an unknown experimental factor could not be ruled out. Only TCR beta chains were sequenced in this cohort, and the absence of alpha or paired-chain data limited detectable features. For the cohort, immune exposure information was limited to CMV serostatus. V-gene and J-gene trimming of TCR beta chains was associated with a missense DCLRE1C variant in a later genetic analysis, and the association was replicated in an independent cohort. Presence/absence analyses assumed roughly uniform sequencing depth across donors, an assumption that may not hold. According to a later genetic analysis, donors in an Asian-associated ancestry cluster had fewer N-insertions in productive TCRs than the approximately 690-donor mean. Some IMGT-functional V segments, including TRBV6-2 and TRBV6-3, could not be told apart with the 87-base-pair reads, so those segments were excluded. Roughly 15 rarely observed V segments, including chromosome 9 orphons, were excluded from the earlier analysis of several hundred of the donors because counts were too low. HLA typing was unavailable for some donors at each locus, so association tests used only the typed subset. In a later analysis, more than 15,000 TCR beta sequences were associated with specific HLA alleles at a false discovery rate of 0.05.

Library generation was performed with the immunoSEQ multiplex PCR assay. For the multiplex PCR, a mixture combining 60 forward primers for TCR Vbeta segments and 13 reverse primers for TCR Jbeta segments was used. The CDR3 region of rearranged TCR beta genes was amplified from genomic DNA by a multiplex PCR assay. The amplified TCR beta libraries were sequenced on the Illumina HiSeq System as 87-base-pair reads. As for the original processing: A later analysis tallied roughly 80 million unique TCR beta chains across the approximately 670 repertoires, and approximately 12 million of those chains were shared by two or more donors. Raw reads were error-corrected and collapsed into unique sequences by a nearest-neighbor algorithm in which closely related sequences were merged to remove PCR and sequencing errors. V, D and J gene segments were assigned by aligning CDR3 sequences to IMGT reference sequences. For a sequence to be retained, at least a six-nucleotide match to both a V gene segment and a J gene segment was required. A rearrangement counted as productive if the CDR3 had no stop codons and remained in frame with V and J, and every other rearrangement counted as non-productive. CDR3 was defined by IMGT convention, running from the second conserved V-encoded cysteine to the conserved J-encoded phenylalanine. The earlier analysis of fewer than 750 of the donors excluded sequences that lacked an unambiguous match to a single V gene segment. In an earlier analysis of 587 of the donors, V segments were called functional above 56.7% productive rearrangements and were called segregating when the between-donor standard deviation exceeded 5%. To diagnose cytomegalovirus status from the catalog of TCR beta chain sequences, a statistical classification framework was built. In a later analysis, V and J genes were assigned by comparing TCR nucleotide sequences against IMGT/GENE-DB human TR gene sequences. The TCRdist pipeline was used in a later analysis to assign CDR3 sequences and most-parsimonious VDJ recombination scenarios. In a later analysis, each TCR beta chain was defined by its CDR3 amino acid sequence together with its V-gene family, and reads without a unique V-gene family were excluded. In a later analysis, 500 to 650 highly shared, low-generation-probability nucleotide sequences were removed to address suspected cross-contamination and a sequencing artifact. For each public chain, a later analysis derived a clonal expansion index from normalized ranks of inferred template counts within each repertoire. Generation probabilities in a later analysis came from a VDJ recombination model fitted to out-of-frame rearrangements, and those results were checked against IGoR. A later analysis scored TCR-TCR, TCR-HLA and TCR-CMV co-occurrence with hypergeometric tests, applying a repertoire-size bias correction to TCR pairs. False discovery rates were estimated in a later analysis by permuting HLA or CMV assignments 20 times. In a later analysis, co-occurring TCRs were grouped with DBSCAN, and TCRdist sequence similarity was added when clustering was performed within HLA-allele-positive subsets. Repertoires with fewer than 30,000 or more than 120,000 public chains were left out of co-occurrence clustering, as were a handful of repertoires with anomalous nucleotide sharing. This immuneACCESS table, as held by TCRdb, lists in-frame sequences with V and J called but not all clones. Of the missing ones, under half trace to an unresolved V gene in checked studies; the others have no known cause. V, J and clone size reflect that table, while D and trimming were determined from the DNA. This sample comprises about 120,000 clones, 80% to 90% of them detected only once. The top ten clones comprise approximately 1.8% of the sample.

The germline V gene yields SGDLS for CDR1 and YYNGEE for CDR2. Its CDR3 holds 12 amino acids, cysteine through phenylalanine. CDR3 DNA is the only sequence kept; it has 36 bases, read in frame from the first base. The receptor's source is a man aged 40-49 years in good health and CMV-seronegative. Sequencing used PBMCs. The rearrangement joined TRBV9 to TRBJ2-6; perhaps TRBD1 is the D gene, with 5 bases matching. Read as DNA, the sequence is TGTGCCAGCAGCCCTGGGGCCAACGGCCTGACTTTC. This sequence encodes CASSPGANGLTF.